This T cell receptor (beta chain) was found in a study of T cells in Graves' hyperthyroidism and ophthalmopathy (dated by TCRdb to the late 2010s). Broadly, across the study: Peripheral blood samples were taken at the time of initial diagnosis, prior to any treatment. To identify distinguishing TCR V-J signatures, a discovery cohort of 95 to 100 patients was used, comprising fewer than 45 with Graves' ophthalmopathy and around 60 with stable Graves' hyperthyroidism. According to the paper, TCR Vbeta CDR3 sequencing was carried out on 135 peripheral blood samples, which came from more than 40 ophthalmopathy, under 85 hyperthyroidism and approximately 17 progressor patients. After blood sampling, hyperthyroidism patients were treated with methimazole at a starting dose of 30 mg daily, and ophthalmopathy patients were treated with high-dose intravenous methylprednisolone. Prospective prediction of ophthalmopathy was tested in an independent validation cohort of fewer than 20 hyperthyroidism patients and around 16 patients who later progressed to ophthalmopathy. The 90 or so discovery patients were randomly split 7:3 into training and test sets. The study also compared thyroid tissue and blood T-cell repertoires from about six Graves' hyperthyroidism patients. Points the paper makes about the study in general: Blood samples also contained most of the expanded thyroid clonotypes (frequency above 0.001), which suggests that blood repertoires may reflect thyroid immune responses. Sample size was not statistically predetermined, and investigators were not blinded to group allocation. Ophthalmopathy was separated from stable hyperthyroidism by a 13 V-J signature model, with 87.88% sensitivity and 81% to 82% specificity obtained in cross-validation and 80%/75% obtained in testing. In validation, the model predicted progression to ophthalmopathy with roughly 66% sensitivity and 72% to 75% specificity, a median of approximately 6.5 months before onset.

This clonotype occurred once. The antigen this receptor binds is unknown. This may stem from a read error, because a much larger clone lies one nucleotide away. The TCR beta CDR3 regions were amplified from the RNA transcripts. A first-round RT-PCR of the TCR CDR3 used the HTBI primer set with the Qiagen OneStep RT-PCR kit. Libraries were constructed in a second round of multiplex PCR, after which size selection and purification were carried out. Sequencing of the libraries was done on an Illumina HiSeq2000 using paired-end 100 bp reads. The study's own analysis went as follows. SOAPnuke was used to process the raw data, removing reads that contained adapters or uncalled bases, had a mean Phred below 15, or lacked an exact match to the constant primer or identifier. COPE v1.2.5 was used to merge the high-quality paired reads, and each unique nucleotide sequence was defined as a clonotype. MiTCR v1.1 was used to align the clonotypes against IMGT TRBV, TRBD and TRBJ reference segments. The analysis included only V-J combinations with a frequency above 0.0001, which together covered approximately 99% of the repertoires. A TCS score was defined as the ratio between F50 (clonal expansion) and ExV (chaos), using BLOSUM62-based TCRdist between CDR3 peptides within each V-J. Welch's t-statistics and random forest reduced 450 to 600 V-J features to 10 to 15, which were used in a naive Bayes classifier (R e1071). Through fastp at Q25 and MiXCR, TCRdb rebuilt clones from the public reads, retaining in-frame beta chains. For every CDR3 protein sequence, its rows merge into one entry that carries the most common genes and DNA. None of the V and J calls come from the authors' own analysis; TCRdb made them. The sample includes 550,000 to 600,000 distinct CDR3 sequences, with approximately 15% observed a single time. About 6.6% of the sample is taken by the ten largest.

In the ophthalmopathy patients, disease was moderately to severely active, with a Clinical Activity Score of 3 or more, a NOSPECS grade of 4 or more, and a duration of less than 3 months. Patients with uncontrolled infections, other autoimmune diseases, pregnancy or lactation were excluded. Diagnoses relied on clinical symptoms, serum thyroxine and TRAb, thyroid ultrasound and orbital computed tomography. PBMCs were separated from roughly 10 ml of fresh peripheral blood using Ficoll-Paque density gradient centrifugation. Trizol reagent was used to extract total RNA, and RNA quality was then checked on an Agilent 2100 Bioanalyzer. Unmatched junction bases come to 13, with V trimmed by 4 bases and J by 12 bases. Inclusive of the bounding cysteine and phenylalanine, the CDR3 is 14 residues long. Left in the record is the CDR3 DNA by itself, 42 bases read in frame from the first base. CDR1 and CDR2 were assigned from the germline V gene (reference sequence) as LGHDT and YNNKEL.

The V and J segments used are TRBV3-1 and TRBJ2-5, and 8 junctional nucleotides match TRBD2. The origin of this receptor is a woman aged 18-30 years with Graves' ophthalmopathy. Specimen: blood. The CDR3 reads CASSLPIRGGAEYF. The DNA sequence is given as TGTGCCAGCAGCCTTCCTATCCGGGGGGGCGCGGAGTACTTC.